The 27 T cell receptor beta chains presented below share a single source sample, sequenced in a study of blood T cell repertoires in COVID-19. Clones were read by immunoSEQ multiplex PCR, and TCRdb kept only the in-frame ones, dropping some. This table has 45,000 to 55,000 clones, 80% to 85% appearing once. Sequences were obtained from peripheral blood. The receptors were gathered from a man aged 45-60 years with acute or convalescent COVID-19.

A single count supports this clone. The chain recombines TRBV24-1 with TRBJ2-1; D is unclear. From germline, CDR1 is KGHDR and CDR2 SFDVKD. This CDR3 is built from 16 residues. V lost 5 bases and J lost 0, with 13 bases in between. The CDR3 coding sequence is TGTGCCACCAGTGTCCACGGGTTGAGCTCCTACAATGAGCAGTTCTTC. Translation: CATSVHGLSSYNEQFF.

This chain uses TRBV19 with TRBJ1-1; possibly TRBD1 for D (5 bases). V was pared by 3 bases and J by 1 base, with 12 bases between. CDR3 size: 15 residues. The germline gives CDR1 LNHDA, CDR2 SQIVND (reference sequence). CDR3 region: CASSIAREPNTEAFF. The CDR3 DNA is TGTGCCAGTAGTATTGCCAGGGAACCGAACACTGAAGCTTTCTTT. The full variable domain, in which reference TRBV19 and TRBJ1-1 provide the parts outside the CDR3, is DGGITQSPKYLFRKEGQNVTLSCEQNLNHDAMYWYRQDPGQGLRLIYYSQIVNDFQKGDIAEGYSVSREKKESFPLTVTSAQKNPTAFYLCASSIAREPNTEAFFGQGTRLTVV.

This chain joins TRBV27 and TRBJ2-1, with 9 bases aligning to TRBD1. Germline CDR1 reads MNHEY; CDR2 reads SMNVEV (reference sequence). Trimming cost V 9 bases and J 2 bases; bases outside gene matches: 5. The CDR3 runs 14 residues. The CDR3 loop reads CASKTGGPYNEQFF. Written as DNA, the CDR3 is TGTGCCAGTAAGACAGGGGGGCCCTACAATGAGCAGTTCTTC.

The chain has TRBV5-1 and TRBJ2-3; 7 positions agree with TRBD2. The CDR3 runs to 16 residues. J lost 2 bases, V lost 6 bases, and 12 bases had no gene match. Germline assignment: CDR1 SGHRS and CDR2 YFSETQ. CDR3 coding DNA: TGCGCCAGCACGAGTACCCTAGCGGTAATCACAGATACGCAGTATTTT. Protein product: CASTSTLAVITDTQYF.

The V and J genes are TRBV29-1 and TRBJ1-2; D call uncertain. The CDR3 length is 13 residues. In germline, CDR1 is SQVTM, CDR2 ANQGSEA. V lost 7 bases, J lost 4 bases, and 16 bases lay in between. The CDR3 spells CSAEAVVAYGYTF. The CDR3 region has the DNA TGCAGCGCCGAGGCGGTTGTTGCCTATGGCTACACCTTC.

Written as DNA, the CDR3 is TGTGCCAGCAGACCTGGAGGGGGCTCAGGGGAGCAGTACTTC. Its protein is CASRPGGGSGEQYF. The chain uses TRBV6-5 and TRBJ2-7; the D gene is possibly TRBD1 (7 bases). V lost 6 bases and J lost 7, with 19 bases in between. CDR3 length: 14 residues. Germline CDR1 is MNHEY and CDR2 is SVGAGI.

This chain joins TRBV7-9 and TRBJ2-5; weak D call: TRBD1 (6 bases). Trimming cost V 4 bases and J 0 bases, with 12 bases left between them. CDR1 is SEHNR and CDR2 is FQNEAQ in the germline V gene (reference sequence). This CDR3 spans 15 amino acids. In DNA, the CDR3 is TGTGCCAGCAGCTCCTGGACAGCCTACCAAGAGACCCAGTACTTC. It is translated as CASSSWTAYQETQYF.

This chain connects TRBV5-1 to TRBJ2-5, with 7 nucleotides matching TRBD2. The CDR3 contains 12 residues. J was trimmed by 5 bases and V by 7 bases; bases with no gene match: 5. CDR1 is SGHRS, CDR2 YFSETQ, per germline. The CDR3 DNA sequence: TGCGCCAGCGGGCGGGGGTCTGAGACCCAGTACTTC. Amino acids: CASGRGSETQYF.

A few counts support this clone. The J gene is TRBJ1-2, the V gene TRBV9; no clear D. This CDR3 has 16 amino acids. Germline V CDR1 and CDR2: SGDLS, YYNGEE. Trimming left V 0 bases short and J 9 bases short, with 21 bases between. As DNA, the CDR3 is TGTGCCAGCAGCGTAGAGGCCGGCAGGAATATGGAAAGCTACACCTTC. Translated, it gives CASSVEAGRNMESYTF. The entire variable domain, with the rest obtained from reference TRBV9 and TRBJ1-2, is as follows: DSGVTQTPKHLITATGQRVTLRCSPRSGDLSVYWYQQSLDQGLQFLIQYYNGEERAKGNILERFSAQQFPDLHSELNLSSLELGDSALYFCASSVEAGRNMESYTFGSGTRLTVV.

This sequence joins TRBV6-5 and TRBJ1-5; 9 nucleotides line up with TRBD1. The J segment lost 3 bases and the V segment lost 9 bases, leaving 6 bases of the junction unmatched. This CDR3 region has 14 residues. Germline CDR1 MNHEY, CDR2 SVGAGI. The CDR3 DNA reads as TGTGCCAGTCAGACAGGGGGATACAATCAGCCCCAGCATTTT. It codes for CASQTGGYNQPQHF.

The V gene is TRBV4-3, the J gene TRBJ2-7; 13 positions agree with TRBD2. V was pared by 1 base and J by 6 bases, with 6 bases of the junction left unmatched. Per the germline V gene, CDR1 is LGHNA and CDR2 is YSLEER. The CDR3 sequence is 16 residues long. The CDR3 DNA reads as TGCGCCAGCAGCCAAGGCGGGACTAGCGGGATAGGCGAGCAGTACTTC. Translated: CASSQGGTSGIGEQYF.

The sample holds one count of this clone. CDR3 loop: CASSTDSGDGETQYF. The CDR3 DNA reads TGTGCCAGCAGCACTGATTCAGGGGATGGGGAGACCCAGTACTTC. The chain employs TRBV11-3 and TRBJ2-5; tentatively, D is TRBD1 (6 bases). Per the germline V gene, CDR1 is SGHNT and CDR2 is YENEEA. Between the trimmed V and J ends, which lost 5 bases and 5 bases, there was a span of 18 bases. This CDR3 is 15 amino acids long. The complete variable domain, with remaining parts taken from reference TRBV11-3 and TRBJ2-5, reads EAGVVQSPRYKIIEKKQPVAFWCNPISGHNTLYWYLQNLGQGPELLIRYENEEAVDDSQLPKDRFSAERLKGVDSTLKIQPAELGDSAVYLCASSTDSGDGETQYFGPGTRLLVL.

J is TRBJ1-2 and V is TRBV19, with TRBD1 matching 7 bases. The V gene's germline CDR1 is LNHDA and CDR2 SQIVND (reference sequence). J lost 5 bases, V lost 8 bases, and 20 bases had no gene match. There are 17 residues in the CDR3. CDR3 sequence (DNA): TGTGCCAGTTCCAGGGGGACTCCCCGCTGGGGGGAATATGGCTACACCTTC. It is translated as CASSRGTPRWGEYGYTF.

The chain recombines TRBV4-1 with TRBJ2-5; 11 bases map to TRBD1. The CDR3 has 16 residues. V gave up 4 bases and J gave up 1 base; unmatched junction bases: 5. Germline lookup yields CDR1 MGHRA and CDR2 YSYEKL. This chain's CDR3 is CASSRSGTGGQETQYF. For the CDR3, the DNA is TGCGCCAGCAGCCGTTCCGGGACAGGGGGCCAAGAGACCCAGTACTTC.

The chain has TRBV10-1 and TRBJ2-2, with D perhaps TRBD2 (6 bases). Germline lookup yields CDR1 WNHNN and CDR2 SYGVQD (reference sequence). This CDR3 has 15 amino acids. V was pared by 2 bases and J by 5 bases, with 12 bases between. The CDR3 bases are TGCGCCAGCAGTGAGCTTAGCGCGGGGACCGGGGAGCTGTTTTTT. Its protein product is CASSELSAGTGELFF.

The chain carries TRBV5-1 and TRBJ1-6, with D possibly matching TRBD1 (6 bases). V shed 2 bases and J shed 7 bases, with 10 bases lying between them. Germline CDR1 and CDR2: SGHRS and YFSETQ. The CDR3 runs 14 residues. CDR3 loop: CASSLGTLNSPLHF. DNA for the CDR3: TGCGCCAGCAGCTTAGGGACACTGAATTCACCCCTCCACTTT.

The rearrangement joins TRBV27 to TRBJ2-1; a possible D gene is TRBD1 (7 bases). V was pared by 5 bases and J by 9 bases, with 17 bases between. Germline V gene sequence: CDR1 MNHEY, CDR2 SMNVEV (reference sequence). The CDR3 spans 14 residues. This CDR3 is CASSPAQGGSEQFF. The DNA for the CDR3 is TGTGCCAGCAGTCCTGCCCAGGGGGGTAGTGAGCAGTTCTTC.

V gene TRBV10-2 combines with J gene TRBJ2-7; possibly TRBD1 for D (6 bases). CDR3 length equals 14 residues. V was trimmed by 7 bases and J by 5 bases, leaving 18 bases between them. CDR1 is WSHSY and CDR2 is SAAADI in the germline V gene. Here the CDR3 reads CASTKQGLGDEQYF. As DNA, the CDR3 is TGCGCCAGCACCAAACAGGGTCTCGGGGACGAGCAGTACTTC.

The CDR3 nucleotides read TGCGCCAGCAGCCAAATAACACAAAACACTGAAGCTTTCTTT. As protein: CASSQITQNTEAFF. V usage is TRBV4-1 and J usage is TRBJ1-1; no definite D call. V was pared by 2 bases and J by 2 bases, with 9 bases between. Germline loops: CDR1 MGHRA, CDR2 YSYEKL. This CDR3 is 14 amino acids long.

The chain uses TRBV7-2 and TRBJ1-4, with D possibly being TRBD1 (5 bases). The CDR3 sequence is 12 residues long. Per the germline V gene, CDR1 is SGHTA and CDR2 is FQGNSA. Trimming took off 3 bases at V and 10 bases at J, with 9 bases between the two ends. In DNA form, the CDR3 reads TGTGCCAGCAGCTTCCTTAGGGGAAAACTGTTTTTT. It translates to CASSFLRGKLFF.

This chain connects TRBV5-5 to TRBJ2-5; 7 bases agree with TRBD2. This CDR3 is built from 14 residues. Trimming took 5 bases from V and 3 from J; bases not matched to a gene: 7. Per germline, CDR1 SGHKS and CDR2 YYEKEE (reference sequence). In DNA, the CDR3 is TGTGCCAGCAGTACCGGGGGGTTTAAAGAGACCCAGTACTTC. Protein: CASSTGGFKETQYF.

The rearrangement links TRBV28 to TRBJ2-5; 9 nucleotides agree with TRBD1. In germline, CDR1 is MDHEN, CDR2 SYDVKM. V lost 4 bases to trimming and J lost 5 bases; unmatched junction nucleotides: 8. The CDR3 spans 15 residues. The CDR3 is CASSSPTGGKETQYF. In DNA form, the CDR3 reads TGTGCCAGCAGTTCCCCGACAGGGGGTAAGGAGACCCAGTACTTC.

The chain links TRBV18 to TRBJ1-3, with D unclear. CDR1 KGHSH and CDR2 LQKENI come from the germline V gene. Trimming stripped 2 bases from V and 4 bases from J, with 18 bases between. The CDR3 contains 17 residues. The CDR3 is CASSPIAPSGSGNTIYF. The CDR3 DNA reads as TGTGCCAGCTCACCAATCGCCCCGTCGGGATCCGGAAACACCATATATTTT.

The genes are TRBV6-5 and TRBJ2-5; 7 nucleotides align to TRBD2. Germline CDR1 reads MNHEY; CDR2 reads SVGAGI. CDR3 length: 15 residues. The J segment lost 5 bases and the V segment lost 2 bases, leaving 8 bases of the junction unmatched. CDR3 sequence: CASSYPPGSGETQYF. DNA for the CDR3: TGTGCCAGCAGTTACCCGCCGGGTAGCGGGGAGACCCAGTACTTC.

V gene TRBV11-3 combines with J gene TRBJ2-1; 7 nucleotides line up with TRBD2. The germline V gene has CDR1 SGHNT and CDR2 YENEEA. V gave up 5 bases and J gave up 8 bases; unmatched junction bases: 9. CDR3 length: 14 amino acids. CDR3 sequence reads: CASSRGDPGDEQFF. Written as DNA, the CDR3 is TGTGCCAGCAGCCGGGGGGACCCGGGGGATGAGCAGTTCTTC.

The J gene is TRBJ1-5, the V gene TRBV28; D ambiguous. The CDR3 totals 15 residues. Germline assignment: CDR1 MDHEN and CDR2 SYDVKM. Trimming shortened V by 3 bases and J by 0 bases, and 9 bases separated the two germline ends. The DNA for the CDR3 is TGTGCCAGCAGTTTTACAGACTATAGCAATCAGCCCCAGCATTTT. This gives the protein CASSFTDYSNQPQHF.

This clone was found once. The rearrangement uses TRBV7-9 and TRBJ2-2, with D possibly TRBD1 on 6 matching bases. V shed 5 bases and J shed 3 bases, with 10 bases lying between them. Germline V lookup: CDR1 SEHNR, CDR2 FQNEAQ (reference sequence). The CDR3 spans 14 residues. CDR3 sequence (DNA): TGTGCCAGCAGCCCTAACAGGGACACCGGGGAGCTGTTTTTT. Translated, it gives CASSPNRDTGELFF.